The 26 T cell receptor beta chains below all came from one sample that was sequenced in a study of cytomegalovirus exposure and HLA in healthy donors. Assay: immunoSEQ multiplex PCR; the TCRdb copy retains only in-frame clones and omits some. The sample includes 180,000 or so clones, roughly 86% seen only once; the top ten take around 7.2%. The sample comprised PBMCs. These receptor sequences come from a man aged 30 to 39 in good health and CMV-seropositive.

The chain uses TRBV4-3 and TRBJ2-3; 10 nucleotides agree with TRBD2. CDR1 is LGHNA and CDR2 is YSLEER in the germline V gene. The CDR3 runs 17 residues. V lost 2 bases to trimming and J lost 8 bases; unmatched junction nucleotides: 13. The CDR3 bases are TGCGCCAGCAGCCAATCTTTCAGCGGGGGGGCCTCTACTACGCAGTATTTT. Its protein is CASSQSFSGGASTTQYF.

This clone was found a few times. The chain recombines TRBV2 with TRBJ1-2; 7 positions agree with TRBD1. CDR3 length: 13 amino acids. Germline assignment: CDR1 SNHLY and CDR2 FYNNEI. V was clipped by 4 bases and J by 4 bases; unmatched bases: 3. Here the CDR3 DNA reads TGTGCCAGCAGTGCGTCAGGGGGCTATGGCTACACCTTC. Translated: CASSASGGYGYTF.

V usage is TRBV15 and J usage is TRBJ2-1, with 11 bases that match TRBD2. V lost 3 bases to trimming and J lost 9 bases; unmatched junction nucleotides: 4. The CDR3 totals 14 residues. Germline V gene data show CDR1 as LNHNV and CDR2 as YYDKDF (reference sequence). As DNA, the CDR3 is TGTGCCACCAGCAGTAGGCTAGCGGGAGGTGAGCAGTTCTTC. Translated: CATSSRLAGGEQFF.

This clone was detected many times. This sequence joins TRBV5-4 and TRBJ1-5; D is undetermined. The ends were cut back, 1 base at V and 3 bases at J, with 5 bases in the middle. The CDR3 totals 13 residues. Germline V gene sequence: CDR1 SGHNT, CDR2 YYREEE (reference sequence). CDR3 coding DNA: TGTGCCAGCAGCTTGAACATCAATCAGCCCCAGCATTTT. Translation: CASSLNINQPQHF.

The chain combines TRBV9 with TRBJ2-2; 9 bases are a match to TRBD1. CDR3 length equals 17 residues. V lost 0 bases, J lost 5 bases, and 8 bases stayed unmatched. CDR1 is SGDLS, CDR2 YYNGEE, per germline. CDR3 DNA sequence: TGTGCCAGCAGCGTAGGGCTCGGACAGGGGTGGACCGGGGAGCTGTTTTTT. This gives the protein CASSVGLGQGWTGELFF.

The V call is TRBV2, the J call TRBJ2-3; D might be TRBD1 (5 bases). This CDR3 contains 19 residues. Between the trimmed V and J ends, which lost 6 bases and 2 bases, there was a span of 27 bases. CDR1 and CDR2 (germline): SNHLY, FYNNEI. In nucleotides, the CDR3 is TGTGCCAGCAGCGGAAAGAAGGGGCTCCCTCAAACCCCCACAGATACGCAGTATTTT. This translates into CASSGKKGLPQTPTDTQYF.

The rearrangement uses TRBV18 and TRBJ1-1; 8 nucleotides agree with TRBD1. Trimming cost V 0 bases and J 2 bases; bases outside gene matches: 5. This CDR3 region has 16 residues. Germline assignment: CDR1 KGHSH and CDR2 LQKENI. The CDR3 nucleotides read TGTGCCAGCTCACCACCTTCGACAGGGGCTAACACTGAAGCTTTCTTT. Translation: CASSPPSTGANTEAFF. The entire variable domain, with the rest obtained from reference TRBV18 and TRBJ1-1, is as follows: NAGVMQNPRHLVRRRGQEARLRCSPMKGHSHVYWYRQLPEEGLKFMVYLQKENIIDESGMPKERFSAEFPKEGPSILRIQQVVRGDSAAYFCASSPPSTGANTEAFFGQGTRLTVV.

J is TRBJ1-1 and V is TRBV5-1, with D possibly being TRBD1 (6 bases). Trimming took off 6 bases at V and 1 base at J, with 19 bases between the two ends. Per germline, CDR1 SGHRS and CDR2 YFSETQ. This CDR3 spans 16 amino acids. CDR3 nucleotides: TGCGCCAGCACCCACTTAGGGGGGACTCGGAACACTGAAGCTTTCTTT. The encoded protein is CASTHLGGTRNTEAFF.

The gene calls are TRBV7-6 and TRBJ2-7; D is unresolved. V was trimmed by 1 base and J by 6 bases, leaving 13 bases between them. CDR3 size: 14 residues. CDR1 and CDR2 from the germline V gene are SGHVS and FNYEAQ. As DNA, the CDR3 is TGTGCCAGCAGCTTAGATGAGGTCGGCTCCGAGCAGTACTTC. It yields the protein CASSLDEVGSEQYF.

The chain uses TRBV11-3 and TRBJ2-7; D gene ambiguous. This CDR3 has 12 amino acids. V lost 11 bases and J lost 0, with 11 bases in between. From germline, CDR1 is SGHNT and CDR2 YENEEA. CDR3 in DNA: TGTGCCTGCCGGGCAACCTCCTACGAGCAGTACTTC. This encodes CACRATSYEQYF.

The CDR3 DNA is TGTGCCAGCACCATCGGGCCTCAGCAGTTCTTC. This sequence encodes CASTIGPQQFF. The chain recombines TRBV27 with TRBJ2-1; D remains unclear. Germline V gene sequence: CDR1 MNHEY, CDR2 SMNVEV (reference sequence). CDR3 length: 11 amino acids. The germline V and J ends were trimmed by 7 bases and 11 bases, with 12 bases remaining between them.

The chain couples TRBV6-5 to TRBJ1-1; no definite D call. Germline loops: CDR1 MNHEY, CDR2 SVGAGI. The ends were cut back, 2 bases at V and 1 base at J, with 8 bases in the middle. This CDR3 spans 14 amino acids. The CDR3 DNA reads TGTGCCAGCAGTTACCGTAACCCGAACACTGAAGCTTTCTTT. It specifies CASSYRNPNTEAFF.

The V and J genes are TRBV19 and TRBJ1-1, with 10 bases aligning to TRBD1. Trimming at V came to 7 bases and at J to 7 bases, leaving 6 bases not matched to a gene. Germline V gene lookup returns CDR1 LNHDA and CDR2 SQIVND (reference sequence). The CDR3 extends over 13 amino acids. The CDR3 here is CASIRQGANEAFF. The CDR3 bases are TGTGCCAGTATTCGACAGGGGGCGAATGAAGCTTTCTTT.

This chain links TRBV29-1 with TRBJ2-7, with 9 bases fitting TRBD1. Germline CDR1 is SQVTM and CDR2 is ANQGSEA. J lost 11 bases, V lost 4 bases, and 6 bases had no gene match. The CDR3 has 11 residues. The CDR3, as DNA: TGCAGCGTTGGGAGTGACAGGGGGAAGTACTTC. Translated, it gives CSVGSDRGKYF.

J is TRBJ1-1 and V is TRBV27, with D unresolved. CDR1 MNHEY and CDR2 SMNVEV come from the germline V gene (reference sequence). V lost 0 bases and J lost 0, with 2 bases in between. The CDR3 runs 13 residues. This CDR3 is CASSLSVNTEAFF. In DNA, the CDR3 is TGTGCCAGCAGTTTATCCGTGAACACTGAAGCTTTCTTT.

This chain uses TRBV15 with TRBJ1-2; TRBD1 matches at 8 bases. Germline lookup yields CDR1 LNHNV and CDR2 YYDKDF (reference sequence). This CDR3 has 14 amino acids. The V gene end was trimmed by 0 bases and the J gene end by 5 bases; junction bases not matched to a gene: 2. The CDR3 sequence is CATSRDRGRYGYTF. Here the CDR3 DNA reads TGTGCCACCAGCAGAGACAGGGGGCGATATGGCTACACCTTC.

This clone was counted a few times. The chain links TRBV7-6 to TRBJ2-7; the D gene is possibly TRBD1 (5 bases). The germline V gene has CDR1 SGHVS and CDR2 FNYEAQ. The CDR3 extends over 15 amino acids. V was trimmed by 5 bases and J by 1 base, leaving 15 bases between them. The CDR3 region is CASSPQQGESYEQYF. The CDR3 DNA is TGTGCCAGCAGCCCTCAGCAGGGTGAGTCCTACGAGCAGTACTTC.

The V and J genes are TRBV4-1 and TRBJ2-1, with 7 bases matching TRBD1. The germline V gene encodes CDR1 MGHRA and CDR2 YSYEKL. V was pared by 3 bases and J by 13 bases, with 12 bases of the junction left unmatched. This CDR3 is 14 amino acids long. The CDR3 DNA reads TGCGCCAGCAGCCAGTACGATCCGGGACAGCCACAGTTCTTC. Translating it yields CASSQYDPGQPQFF.

The chain employs TRBV5-4 and TRBJ1-4; 10 positions agree with TRBD1. The CDR3 is made up of 16 amino acids. Germline V gene sequence: CDR1 SGHNT, CDR2 YYREEE (reference sequence). J gave up 8 bases and V 0 bases, and 7 bases lay outside the gene matches. CDR3 in amino acids: CASSLGGQGGDEKLFF. CDR3 DNA: TGTGCCAGCAGCTTGGGCGGACAGGGGGGAGACGAAAAACTGTTTTTT.

The chain recombines TRBV7-2 with TRBJ1-2; D may be TRBD1 (6 bases). CDR1 is SGHTA, CDR2 FQGNSA, per germline. V lost 5 bases and J lost 0, with 16 bases in between. The CDR3 is made up of 16 amino acids. CDR3 coding DNA: TGTGCCAGCAGCAAAGGGGGGCAAGCGGCTAACTATGGCTACACCTTC. This gives the protein CASSKGGQAANYGYTF.

The genes are TRBV11-3 and TRBJ2-7, with D perhaps TRBD2 (6 bases). Trimming took off 2 bases at V and 4 bases at J, with 9 bases between the two ends. Looked up from germline, CDR1 is SGHNT and CDR2 is YENEEA. The length of the CDR3 is 13 residues. The CDR3 DNA is TGTGCCAGCAGCTTAACGGGAGTGTACGAGCAGTACTTC. Protein: CASSLTGVYEQYF.

V gene TRBV29-1 combines with J gene TRBJ2-3; 7 bases line up with TRBD1. Germline values: CDR1 SQVTM, CDR2 ANQGSEA. V was clipped by 6 bases and J by 6 bases; unmatched bases: 9. The CDR3 length is 13 residues. In DNA form, the CDR3 reads TGCAGCGTAGATACAGGGGTGGCGGATACGCAGTATTTT. Its protein is CSVDTGVADTQYF.

This clone showed up just a few times. The V gene is TRBV7-6, the J gene TRBJ2-1, with 7 positions matching TRBD1. The length of the CDR3 is 15 residues. The germline V gene encodes CDR1 SGHVS and CDR2 FNYEAQ. The trim removed 5 bases at V and 2 bases at J, leaving 6 bases unmatched. The DNA of the CDR3 is TGTGCCAGCAGCGACCGGGACAGCCCCTACAATGAGCAGTTCTTC. Translating it yields CASSDRDSPYNEQFF.

This clone was picked up one time. The V and J genes are TRBV5-1 and TRBJ1-1; TRBD1 is a possible D gene (5 bases). The germline V gene has CDR1 SGHRS and CDR2 YFSETQ. The V end lost 4 bases, the J end lost 5 bases, and 9 bases lay between the germline ends. CDR3 length equals 12 residues. This CDR3 reads CASSLGATEAFF. The CDR3 region has the DNA TGCGCCAGCAGCCTCGGGGCGACTGAAGCTTTCTTT.

The chain combines TRBV5-5 with TRBJ1-5; TRBD1 is a possible D gene (6 bases). V lost 4 bases, J lost 6 bases, and 14 bases lay in between. CDR1 and CDR2 (germline): SGHKS, YYEKEE (reference sequence). This CDR3 spans 14 amino acids. Here the CDR3 reads CASSLGGWGQPQHF. The CDR3 DNA reads TGTGCCAGCAGCCTAGGGGGTTGGGGTCAGCCCCAGCATTTT.

This clone has only a few counts. CDR3 coding DNA: TGTGCCAGCAGCCCGACTAGCGGGAGATCGAGCGAGCAGTACTTC. This codes for CASSPTSGRSSEQYF. This chain uses TRBV7-2 with TRBJ2-7; 12 bases line up with TRBD2. The junction had 8 bases not matched to a gene; V was cut back by 5 bases and J by 6 bases. CDR1 is SGHTA and CDR2 is FQGNSA in the germline V gene. The CDR3 length is 15 residues.